Included here is one T cell receptor beta chain sequence, with context. The data stem from a study of technical replicates of blood from several donors. Using immunoSEQ multiplex PCR, the repertoire was profiled, and TCRdb retains in-frame clones only, with some absent. In the table there are 80,000 or so clones, roughly 94% of which are singletons. CDR3 length equals 16 residues. V trimming: 5 bases; J trimming: 3 bases; junction bases outside the gene matches: 8. The germline gives CDR1 SEHNR, CDR2 FQNEAQ (reference sequence). The rearrangement uses TRBV7-9 and TRBJ2-1; the match to TRBD2 covers 9 bases. Sequences were obtained from T cells isolated from PBMCs. The sequence came from a human donor in good health. The CDR3 DNA reads TGTGCCAGCAGCCCACCGGAGCGGGAGGTCTACAATGAGCAGTTCTTC. Translated, it gives CASSPPEREVYNEQFF.